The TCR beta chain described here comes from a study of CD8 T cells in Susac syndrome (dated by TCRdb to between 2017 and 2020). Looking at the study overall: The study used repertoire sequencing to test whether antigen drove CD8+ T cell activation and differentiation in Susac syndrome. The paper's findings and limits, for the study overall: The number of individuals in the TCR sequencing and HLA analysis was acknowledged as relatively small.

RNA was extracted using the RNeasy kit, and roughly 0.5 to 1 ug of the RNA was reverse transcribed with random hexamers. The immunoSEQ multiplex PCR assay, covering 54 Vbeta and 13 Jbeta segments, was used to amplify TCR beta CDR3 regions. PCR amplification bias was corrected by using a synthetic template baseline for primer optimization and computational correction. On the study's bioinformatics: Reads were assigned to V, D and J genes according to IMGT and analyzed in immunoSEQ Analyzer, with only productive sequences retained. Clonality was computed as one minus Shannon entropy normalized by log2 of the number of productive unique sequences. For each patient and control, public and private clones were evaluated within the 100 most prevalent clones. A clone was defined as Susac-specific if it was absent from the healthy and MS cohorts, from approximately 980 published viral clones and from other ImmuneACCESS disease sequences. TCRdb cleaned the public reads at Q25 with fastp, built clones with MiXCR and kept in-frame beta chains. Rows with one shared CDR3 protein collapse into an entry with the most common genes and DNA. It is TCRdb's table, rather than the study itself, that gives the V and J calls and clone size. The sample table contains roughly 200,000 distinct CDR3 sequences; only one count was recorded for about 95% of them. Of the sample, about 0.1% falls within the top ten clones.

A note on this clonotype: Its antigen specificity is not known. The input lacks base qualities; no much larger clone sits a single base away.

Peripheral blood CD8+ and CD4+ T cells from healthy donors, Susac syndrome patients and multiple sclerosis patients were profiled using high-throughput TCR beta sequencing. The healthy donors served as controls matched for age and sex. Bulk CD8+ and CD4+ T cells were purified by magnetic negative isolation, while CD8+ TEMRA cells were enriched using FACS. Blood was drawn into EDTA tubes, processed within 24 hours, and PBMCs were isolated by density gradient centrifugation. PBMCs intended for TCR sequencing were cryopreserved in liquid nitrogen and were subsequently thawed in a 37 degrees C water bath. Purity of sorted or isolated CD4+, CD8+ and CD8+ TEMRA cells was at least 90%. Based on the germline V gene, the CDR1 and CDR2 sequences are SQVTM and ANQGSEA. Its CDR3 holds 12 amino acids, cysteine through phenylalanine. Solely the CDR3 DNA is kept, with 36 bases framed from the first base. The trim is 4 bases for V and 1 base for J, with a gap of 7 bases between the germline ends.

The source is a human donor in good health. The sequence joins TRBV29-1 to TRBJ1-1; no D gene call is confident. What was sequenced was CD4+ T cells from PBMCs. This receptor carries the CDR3 CSVVPSNTEAFF. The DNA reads TGCAGCGTTGTCCCGTCGAACACTGAAGCTTTCTTT.